What follows is one T cell receptor beta chain and its context. Its antigen is unidentified. The data were obtained in a study of human thymus T cells. The CDR3 is made up of 14 amino acids. After removal of 5 bases from V and 6 bases from J, the junction contained 5 bases not matched to a gene. In germline, CDR1 is LGHNT, CDR2 FRNRAP. The thymus was resected at corrective cardiac surgery. Repertoires were generated with immunoSEQ multiplex PCR, while TCRdb's copy carries only in-frame clones and drops some. The table records some 80,000 clones, around 96% of them present only once. Study-level results: Gene usage for V and J segments appeared biased in thymic and blood repertoires. Related studies found that unrelated individuals share highly overlapping thymic repertoires.

Source material: thymus tissue. This sequence was found in a boy less than two years old with a congenital heart defect but otherwise immunologically healthy. The chain links TRBV12-5 to TRBJ1-5, with 9 bases that match TRBD1. The CDR3 here is CASGVTGGGQPQHF. The CDR3 DNA reads TGTGCTAGTGGTGTAACAGGGGGCGGTCAGCCCCAGCATTTT. Variable domain in full (rest from reference TRBV12-5 and TRBJ1-5): DARVTQTPRHKVTEMGQEVTMRCQPILGHNTVFWYRQTMMQGLELLAYFRNRAPLDDSGMPKDRFSAEMPDATLATLKIQPSEPRDSAVYFCASGVTGGGQPQHFGDGTRLSIL.